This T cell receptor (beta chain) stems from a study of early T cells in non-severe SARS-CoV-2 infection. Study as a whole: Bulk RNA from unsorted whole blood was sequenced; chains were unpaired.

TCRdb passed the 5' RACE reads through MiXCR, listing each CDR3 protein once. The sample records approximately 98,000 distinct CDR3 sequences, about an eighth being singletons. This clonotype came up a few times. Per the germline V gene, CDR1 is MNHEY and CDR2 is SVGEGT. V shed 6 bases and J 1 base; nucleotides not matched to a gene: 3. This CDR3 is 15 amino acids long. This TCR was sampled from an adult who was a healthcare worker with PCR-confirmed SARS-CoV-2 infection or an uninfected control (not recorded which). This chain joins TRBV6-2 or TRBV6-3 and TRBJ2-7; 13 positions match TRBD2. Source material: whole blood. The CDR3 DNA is TGTGCCAGCAGAAAGGGACTAGCGGGGTCCTACGAGCAGTACTTC. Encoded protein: CASRKGLAGSYEQYF.